Below, one T cell receptor (beta chain) is given with its context. CDR1 is SGHAT, CDR2 FQNNGV, per germline. The CDR3 consists of 14 residues. V was clipped by 5 bases and J by 11 bases, with 21 bases between them. This specimen belongs to a study of cytomegalovirus exposure and HLA in healthy donors. PCR employed 60 Vbeta and 13 Jbeta primers. The method was immunoSEQ multiplex PCR; TCRdb's version includes in-frame clones alone and lacks a portion of them. The sample lists around 150,000 clones; roughly 77% were seen once. Material for sequencing was PBMCs. This sequence was found in a man younger than 45 in good health and CMV-seropositive. The gene calls are TRBV11-2 and TRBJ2-5; a possible D gene is TRBD1 (6 bases). Written as DNA, the CDR3 is TGTGCCAGCAGCCCACAGGGTATGGGCTGGGAGCAGTACTTC. Its translation: CASSPQGMGWEQYF.